The rows below give T cell receptor beta chains drawn from one sample of a study of blood T cells in healthy people across ages. MiXCR was run by TCRdb on the 5' RACE reads, yielding one entry per CDR3 protein. The table lists hundreds of thousands of distinct CDR3 sequences, 53% of them singletons. The sequencing input was blood. These receptors were obtained from a man older than 75 in good health. CDR3s include the opening cysteine and the closing phenylalanine or tryptophan. A D gene is named only where the DNA matches it firmly. Only part of the rows carry a size: once, few, many, or a class if the clone is expanded.

>few|-|TRBJ1-2|TRBV3-1
TGTGCCAGCAGCCAAGGGCACGGGGGGCCTCCTGGTGGCTACACCTTC
CASSQGHGGPPGGYTF
>-|-|TRBJ1-1|TRBV29-1
TGCAGCGTTGAAGACAGGAACACTGAAGCTTTCTTT
CSVEDRNTEAFF
>-|-|TRBJ2-7|TRBV2
TGTGCCAGCAGATCAACAGAGTACTCCTACGAGCAGTACTTC
CASRSTEYSYEQYF
>-|-|TRBJ1-2|TRBV3-1
TGTGCCAGCAGCCAATTCGGCGGGACATCCTATGGCTACACCTTC
CASSQFGGTSYGYTF
>-|-|TRBJ2-1|TRBV5-6
TGTGCCAGCAGCTTGTGGCCGCGCGAGCAGTTCTTC
CASSLWPREQFF
>-|TRBD1|TRBJ2-1|TRBV5-1
TGCGCCAGCAGCTTGCAGGGGGAGACCCAGTTCTTC
CASSLQGETQFF
>-|-|TRBJ1-2|TRBV27
TGTGCCAGCAGTTTAAAGGACCCGATAAGTGGTTATGGCTACACCTTC
CASSLKDPISGYGYTF
>few|-|TRBJ1-2|TRBV6-6
TGTGCCAGCAGTGCTGGACCCAACGGGGGCTACACCTTC
CASSAGPNGGYTF
>-|-|TRBJ1-5|TRBV5-5
TGTGCCAGCAGCTTGGATACAGGCGGTCAGCCCCAGCATTTT
CASSLDTGGQPQHF
>once|TRBD1|TRBJ1-4|TRBV7-2
TGTGCCAGCAGCTTAGCAGGACAGGGACTCGAGAGAGAAAAACTGTTTTTT
CASSLAGQGLEREKLFF
>-|-|TRBJ1-5|TRBV20-1
TGCAGTGCTAGAGATTTGGGACGGATACGCCTGAATCAGCCCCGGCATTTT
CSARDLGRIRLNQPRHF
>-|-|TRBJ2-1|TRBV2
TGTGCCAGCAGTGAATCCCGAGGCCCCGGCTCCTACAATGAGCAGTTCTTC
CASSESRGPGSYNEQFF
>few|-|TRBJ2-3|TRBV20-1
TGCAGTGCTAGAGCCCCCCCTGGCACAGATACGCAGTATTTT
CSARAPPGTDTQYF
>-|-|TRBJ2-3|TRBV9
TGTGCCAGCAGCCCCCATCTCCGGACAGTTCGCGGCACAGATACGCAGTATTTT
CASSPHLRTVRGTDTQYF
>few|TRBD1|TRBJ2-7|TRBV7-9
TGTGCCAGCAGCTTGATACCGGGACAGGGGGCTAGCGGGACCTACGAGCAGTACTTC
CASSLIPGQGASGTYEQYF
>-|TRBD2|TRBJ2-2|TRBV9
TGTGCCAGCAGCGCGCCTAGCGGGAGAATCGGGGAGCTGTTTTTT
CASSAPSGRIGELFF
>few|-|TRBJ2-1|TRBV11-1
TGTGCCAGCATCTCGGGGGGGACAGGCGGAACCAATGAGCAGTTCTTC
CASISGGTGGTNEQFF
>-|TRBD2|TRBJ2-1|TRBV27
TGTGCCAGCGAAACAAGATCGGGACTAGCGGCCTACAATGAGCAGTTCTTC
CASETRSGLAAYNEQFF
>-|TRBD2|TRBJ2-5|TRBV7-2
TGTGCCAGCAGCTTAGGCTTCCCCAGGGAGGGCCAGTACTTC
CASSLGFPREGQYF
>-|-|TRBJ1-1|TRBV9
TGTGCCAGCAGCGTAGATCTCGGGAACACTGAAGCTTTCTTT
CASSVDLGNTEAFF
>once|TRBD1|TRBJ1-2|TRBV20-1
TGCAGTGCTGAGGGACAGAACTATGGCTACACCTTC
CSAEGQNYGYTF
>-|-|TRBJ1-2|TRBV12-3/TRBV12-4
TGTGCCAGCAGCCCTAACCGGGTGGGTGGCTACACCTTC
CASSPNRVGGYTF
>-|-|TRBJ2-7|TRBV29-1
TGCAGCGTTCTGAGGGGGGGTGACGAGCAGTACTTC
CSVLRGGDEQYF
>-|-|TRBJ2-4|TRBV5-1
TGCGCCAGCAGCTTGGGTGCGGTGGTCAACATTCAGTACTTC
CASSLGAVVNIQYF
>-|-|TRBJ1-5|TRBV20-1
TGCAGTGCTAAGGACGGGAATCAGCCCCAGCATTTT
CSAKDGNQPQHF
>-|TRBD2|TRBJ2-4|TRBV5-1
TGCGCCAGCAGCTTGGGGCTAGCGGGAGTGGAGTACTTC
CASSLGLAGVEYF